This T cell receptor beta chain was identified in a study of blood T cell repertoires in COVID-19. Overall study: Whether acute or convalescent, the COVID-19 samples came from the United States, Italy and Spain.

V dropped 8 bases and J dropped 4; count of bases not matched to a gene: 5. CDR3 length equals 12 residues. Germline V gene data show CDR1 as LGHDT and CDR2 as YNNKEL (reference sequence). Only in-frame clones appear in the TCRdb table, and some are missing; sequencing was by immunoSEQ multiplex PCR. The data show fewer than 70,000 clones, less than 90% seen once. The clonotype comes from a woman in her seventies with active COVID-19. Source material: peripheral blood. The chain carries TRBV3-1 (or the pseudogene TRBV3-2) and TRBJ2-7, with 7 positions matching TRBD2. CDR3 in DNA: TGTGCCAGCGGACTAGGGAATTACGAGCAGTACTTC. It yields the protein CASGLGNYEQYF.